The 3 T cell receptor beta chains given below trace back to one sample, sequenced in a study of CD8+ T cells in alopecia areata. Sequencing templates came from extracted RNA that was reverse transcribed into cDNA. Sequenced by immunoSEQ multiplex PCR; TCRdb stores in-frame clones only, minus some. Of 150,000 or so clones listed, roughly 60% are singletons. Sequencing was done on a sample of CD4+ T cells sorted from blood. The receptors shown here come from a human donor in good health.

This clone was counted between two and nine times. The rearrangement links TRBV29-1 to TRBJ2-5, with 10 positions matching TRBD2. CDR1 SQVTM and CDR2 ANQGSEA come from the germline V gene. The CDR3 sequence is 15 residues long. The junction had 12 bases not matched to a gene; V was cut back by 6 bases and J by 5 bases. CDR3 residues: CSVVSGRGRGETQYF. The CDR3, as DNA: TGCAGCGTCGTAAGCGGGAGGGGCCGGGGGGAGACCCAGTACTTC.

The rearrangement uses TRBV2 and TRBJ2-3; D is unclear. CDR1 and CDR2 from the germline V gene are SNHLY and FYNNEI. The ends were cut back, 0 bases at V and 0 bases at J, with 10 bases in the middle. The CDR3 contains 16 residues. The chain's CDR3 is CASSEALAESTDTQYF. CDR3 coding DNA: TGTGCCAGCAGTGAAGCGCTGGCGGAAAGCACAGATACGCAGTATTTT.

This clone was observed a handful of times. The DNA for the CDR3 is TGTGCCAGCAGCCCGCAGGGGCTAGGTGGATACGAGCAGTACTTC. Its protein is CASSPQGLGGYEQYF. The rearrangement links TRBV11-2 to TRBJ2-7; perhaps TRBD1 as D (6 bases). Germline-derived CDR1 and CDR2 are SGHAT and FQNNGV. Trimming removed 5 bases from V and 4 bases from J, with 18 bases in between. CDR3 length equals 15 residues.